The rows below give T cell receptor beta chains drawn from one sample of a study of T cell responses to AZD1222 COVID-19 vaccine. Clones were sequenced by immunoSEQ multiplex PCR, and TCRdb holds only the in-frame ones, with some missing. The sample includes 150,000 to 200,000 clones, 85% to 95% of them seen just once. Source: peripheral blood, taken on day 0 of AZD1222 vaccination. Receptor source: an adult in good health. Each CDR3 is given with its conserved first and last residue. A D gene is named only where the DNA matches it firmly. Only part of the rows carry a size: once, few, many, or a class if the clone is expanded.

>NA|NA|TRBJ1-2|TRBV7-3
TGTGCCAGCAGCCCCGGGGGGGAGGGATATGGCTACACCTTC
CASSPGGEGYGYTF
>NA|NA|TRBJ1-2|TRBV7-9
TGTGCCAGCAGCTCCCGGACAGCGACGAACTATGGCTACACCTTC
CASSSRTATNYGYTF
>NA|NA|TRBJ1-1|TRBV6-2/TRBV6-3
TGTGCCAGCAGTTTCCCGGATGTGGAAGCTTTCTTT
CASSFPDVEAFF
>NA|NA|TRBJ1-1|TRBV12-3/TRBV12-4
TGTGCCAGCACCGAACACTTGGAAGCTTTCTTT
CASTEHLEAFF
>NA|NA|TRBJ2-3|TRBV14
TGTGCCAGCAGCCGCCCCGGGACAAACACAGATACGCAGTATTTT
CASSRPGTNTDTQYF
>once|TRBD2|TRBJ2-3|TRBV13
TGTGCCAGCAGCTCCCGGACTAGCGACGCAGATACGCAGTATTTT
CASSSRTSDADTQYF
>NA|NA|TRBJ2-6|TRBV27
TGTGCCAGCAGCCCGGCCGGCCTAGGCGTCTCTGGGGCCAACGTCCTGACTTTC
CASSPAGLGVSGANVLTF
>NA|NA|TRBJ1-4|TRBV4-1
TGCGCCAGCAGCCAAGGTTCACTAACCAATGAAAAACTGTTTTTT
CASSQGSLTNEKLFF
>NA|NA|TRBJ1-2|TRBV19
TGTGCCACCTATAGAGGGGCACCTGAATATGGCTACACCTTC
CATYRGAPEYGYTF
>NA|TRBD1|TRBJ1-2|TRBV13
TGTGCCAGCAGCTTAGGGACAGGGGGAGTTGTCAACTATGGCTACACCTTC
CASSLGTGGVVNYGYTF
>NA|TRBD1|TRBJ2-2|TRBV7-9
TGTGCCAGCAGCTTGATCAGGGGGCGGGCCACCGGGGAGCTGTTTTTT
CASSLIRGRATGELFF
>NA|TRBD2|TRBJ2-7|TRBV5-4
TGTGCCAGCAGTCTAGCGGGGGGGTTATACGAGCAGTACTTC
CASSLAGGLYEQYF
>NA|NA|TRBJ1-2|TRBV19
TGTGCCAGTAGTATCAGTCAAGTTAAAATGAACTATGGCTACACCTTC
CASSISQVKMNYGYTF
>once|NA|TRBJ1-1|TRBV28
TGTGCCAGCCATGGAGGTGGCAGGGCTGAAGCTTTCTTT
CASHGGGRAEAFF
>NA|NA|TRBJ1-2|TRBV19
TGTGCCAGTAGTATCACCGATAACTATGGCTACACCTTC
CASSITDNYGYTF
>NA|TRBD1|TRBJ1-2|TRBV12-5
TGTGCTAGTGGCTCTGGGACAGGGGTCGGTGGCTACACCTTC
CASGSGTGVGGYTF
>NA|NA|TRBJ1-1|TRBV28
TGTGCCAGCAGTTTTGGGGTTGGCAGGTCGGCTTTCTTT
CASSFGVGRSAFF
>NA|NA|TRBJ1-1|TRBV6-8
TGTGCCAGCAGTTACTTGGGGGGCACTGAAGCTTTCTTT
CASSYLGGTEAFF
>NA|TRBD2|TRBJ2-5|TRBV9
TGTGCCAGCTCTCGACGGGGTAGCGGGAGTGAAGAGACCCAGTACTTC
CASSRRGSGSEETQYF
>NA|NA|TRBJ2-6|TRBV9
TGTGCCAGCAGCGTAGATCCAGGGGCGGGCTCTGGGGCCAACGTCCTGACTTTC
CASSVDPGAGSGANVLTF
>NA|NA|TRBJ2-1|TRBV5-1
TGCGCCAGCAGCTTGGGACTCCCGGACGGTGAGCAGTTCTTC
CASSLGLPDGEQFF